Below, 2 T cell receptor beta chains from the same sample are listed, as sequenced in a study of blood T cell repertoires in COVID-19 (dated by TCRdb to 2019 to 2021). Library method: the immunoSEQ multiplex PCR assay. This is the immuneACCESS table as TCRdb keeps it, with only in-frame sequences that have V and J called. A part of the clones is gone; compared with another copy, unresolved V genes explain less than half, and the rest is unexplained. The sample yields 440,000 or so clones; approximately 91% were counted once. The ten largest clones represent 1.5% to 1.7% of the sample. The sample comprised peripheral blood. The receptor set was obtained from a woman between 40 and 55 years old with COVID-19, enrolled during active disease.

This clone was detected once. J is TRBJ1-5 and V is TRBV5-1; D unresolved. V shed 2 bases and J shed 5 bases, with 8 bases lying between them. From germline, CDR1 is SGHRS and CDR2 YFSETQ. This CDR3 contains 13 residues. The CDR3 DNA reads TGCGCCAGCAGCTTTTCCGGGGATCAGCCCCAGCATTTT. Its protein is CASSFSGDQPQHF.

This clone was found once. This chain connects TRBV14 to TRBJ2-1; a possible D gene is TRBD2 (6 bases). V shed 4 bases and J shed 14 bases, with 12 bases lying between them. The CDR3 covers 11 residues. In germline, CDR1 is SGHDN, CDR2 FVKESK. The CDR3 protein is CASSPGLRKFF. The CDR3 bases are TGTGCCAGCAGCCCGGGACTGAGAAAGTTCTTC. The full variable domain, completed using reference TRBV14 and TRBJ2-1, is EAGVTQFPSHSVIEKGQTVTLRCDPISGHDNLYWYRRVMGKEIKFLLHFVKESKQDESGMPNNRFLAERTGGTYSTLKVQPAELEDSGVYFCASSPGLRKFFGPGTRLTVL.